This T cell receptor beta chain was sequenced for a study of OX40 agonist ivuxolimab in advanced cancers. As for the study in general: Partial responses were achieved by three patients: one hepatocellular carcinoma, two cutaneous melanoma.

Method: immunoSEQ multiplex PCR; TCRdb's copy keeps in-frame clones and lacks some. The sample consists of 20,000 to 25,000 clones, around 80% of them appearing once. To note about this clone: Within the sample, other DNA sequences also encode this same CDR3.

The V end lost 3 bases, the J end lost 9 bases, and 21 bases lay between the germline ends. Germline V lookup: CDR1 SEHNR, CDR2 FQNEAQ (reference sequence). The CDR3 runs 17 residues. Systemic immunosuppression or a history of autoimmune disease excluded patients. The sequences come from CD4+ or CD8+ T cells sorted from blood, collected in a trial of the OX40 agonist ivuxolimab. The rearrangement links TRBV7-9 to TRBJ1-6; tentative D call: TRBD1 (6 bases). The clonotype was recovered from an adult with an advanced solid tumor such as melanoma, head and neck, liver or kidney cancer. The chain's CDR3 is CASSFHELQGVSSPLHF. CDR3 sequence (DNA): TGTGCCAGCAGCTTCCACGAATTACAGGGTGTAAGTTCACCCCTCCACTTT.